Presented here are 13 T cell receptor beta chains from one specimen sequenced in a study of PD-L1 blockade in urothelial cancer. Time point in this sample: pretreatment peripheral blood. Using immunoSEQ multiplex PCR, the repertoire was profiled, and TCRdb retains in-frame clones only, with some absent. This sample has approximately 50,000 clones, with approximately 79% found just once. The sample here was PBMCs, taken around atezolizumab (anti-PD-L1) treatment. The receptors were gathered from a man between 65 and 85 years old with urothelial cancer.

The V gene is TRBV6-6, the J gene TRBJ1-1; D call uncertain. CDR1 MNHNY and CDR2 SVGAGI come from the germline V gene (reference sequence). This CDR3 region has 14 residues. The V end was cut by 6 bases, the J end by 4 bases, with 15 bases between. As DNA, the CDR3 is TGTGCCAGCAGCCCAGAGGCGCCACCCACTGAAGCTTTCTTT. Amino acid sequence: CASSPEAPPTEAFF.

V and J are TRBV9 and TRBJ2-7, with TRBD1 matching 7 bases. The CDR3 extends over 15 amino acids. Germline CDR1 SGDLS, CDR2 YYNGEE. V shed 0 bases and J 5 bases; nucleotides not matched to a gene: 8. The DNA of the CDR3 is TGTGCCAGCAGCGTAGCTAGGGACAGATCTAACGAGCAGTACTTC. Amino acid sequence: CASSVARDRSNEQYF. Looking up the rest from reference TRBV9 and TRBJ2-7 gives the full variable domain: DSGVTQTPKHLITATGQRVTLRCSPRSGDLSVYWYQQSLDQGLQFLIQYYNGEERAKGNILERFSAQQFPDLHSELNLSSLELGDSALYFCASSVARDRSNEQYFGPGTRLTVT.

The rearrangement uses TRBV21-1 and TRBJ1-5; no DNA check was done on the table's D call, TRBD1. TRBV21-1 has pseudogene status. The CDR3 covers 13 residues. CDR3 nucleotide sequence: TGTGCCAGCTTCCGGACAGGTCATCAGCCCCAGCATTTT. Translation: CASFRTGHQPQHF.

The chain carries TRBV12-5 and TRBJ2-2; 7 positions match TRBD1. Germline trimming cut 6 bases from V and 8 bases from J; bases unmatched to any gene: 6. The V gene's germline CDR1 is LGHNT and CDR2 FRNRAP. The CDR3 spans 13 residues. The CDR3 protein is CASGPEGAGELFF. CDR3 coding DNA: TGTGCTAGTGGACCTGAGGGGGCAGGGGAGCTGTTTTTT.

The rearrangement joins TRBV29-1 to TRBJ2-1, with D possibly TRBD1 on 6 matching bases. The CDR3 runs 11 residues. Germline lookup yields CDR1 SQVTM and CDR2 ANQGSEA. V was pared by 5 bases and J by 7 bases, with 9 bases between. CDR3 DNA sequence: TGCAGCGTTTCTAGGGGGAATGAGCAGTTCTTC. Translating it yields CSVSRGNEQFF.

The chain joins TRBV9 to TRBJ2-7; 10 bases are a match to TRBD1. There are 14 residues in the CDR3. V was clipped by 4 bases and J by 5 bases; unmatched bases: 6. Germline CDR1 SGDLS, CDR2 YYNGEE. CDR3 in DNA: TGTGCCAGCAGCTTAGGGGGACAGGGGAACGAGCAGTACTTC. Translated, it gives CASSLGGQGNEQYF.

The J gene is TRBJ2-3, the V gene TRBV28; 11 positions agree with TRBD2. Unmatched junction bases numbered 8, after V lost 6 bases and J lost 0 bases. This CDR3 is 17 amino acids long. The germline gives CDR1 MDHEN, CDR2 SYDVKM. CDR3 protein: CASRLRTSGYSTDTQYF. CDR3 DNA: TGTGCCAGCAGATTAAGGACTAGCGGGTATAGCACAGATACGCAGTATTTT.

This clone was seen more than once but under ten times. The chain combines TRBV7-3 with TRBJ1-6; D gene uncertain. Germline values: CDR1 SGHTA, CDR2 FQGTGA. V gave up 8 bases and J gave up 7 bases, with 12 bases separating them. This CDR3 has 13 amino acids. The CDR3 spells CASSPGGNSPLHF. The CDR3 DNA reads TGTGCCAGCTCCCCGGGCGGGAATTCACCCCTCCACTTT.

This sequence joins TRBV5-1 and TRBJ1-1; maybe TRBD1 (5 bases). Germline CDR1 SGHRS, CDR2 YFSETQ. The CDR3 is made up of 13 amino acids. V was shortened by 4 bases and J by 3 bases, with 10 bases between the two germline ends. The CDR3 sequence: CASSLTGDTEAFF. The CDR3 DNA reads as TGCGCCAGCAGCCTAACGGGGGACACTGAAGCTTTCTTT.

The chain combines TRBV10-3 with TRBJ2-7, with D tentatively TRBD1 (5 bases). Germline-derived CDR1 and CDR2 are ENHRY and SYGVKD. This CDR3 comprises 11 residues. Trimming took off 3 bases at V and 9 bases at J, with 9 bases between the two ends. The CDR3 DNA is TGTGCCATCAGTGATCTTGGGGCGCAGTACTTC. Residues: CAISDLGAQYF.

V gene TRBV5-1 combines with J gene TRBJ2-7, with 12 positions matching TRBD2. The germline V gene encodes CDR1 SGHRS and CDR2 YFSETQ. The CDR3 contains 15 residues. Unmatched junction bases numbered 8, after V lost 3 bases and J lost 7 bases. CDR3 region: CASSSSGRAEGEQYF. In nucleotides, the CDR3 is TGCGCCAGCAGCTCTAGCGGGAGGGCCGAGGGAGAGCAGTACTTC.

The chain is built from TRBV27 and TRBJ1-4; tentative D call: TRBD1 (5 bases). The CDR3 runs to 14 residues. Germline lookup yields CDR1 MNHEY and CDR2 SMNVEV (reference sequence). V shed 5 bases and J shed 8 bases, with 15 bases lying between them. CDR3 amino acids: CASSTWTNAEKLFF. CDR3 DNA sequence: TGTGCCAGCAGTACTTGGACAAACGCGGAAAAACTGTTTTTT.

This clone occurred once. This sequence joins TRBV10-3 and TRBJ1-2, with a weak D call TRBD1 (6 bases). CDR3 length: 14 residues. Trimming removed 2 bases at V and 3 bases at J, with 10 bases between. In germline, CDR1 is ENHRY, CDR2 SYGVKD. CDR3 coding DNA: TGTGCCATCAGTGAGCCGGACAGATACTATGGCTACACCTTC. This encodes CAISEPDRYYGYTF.